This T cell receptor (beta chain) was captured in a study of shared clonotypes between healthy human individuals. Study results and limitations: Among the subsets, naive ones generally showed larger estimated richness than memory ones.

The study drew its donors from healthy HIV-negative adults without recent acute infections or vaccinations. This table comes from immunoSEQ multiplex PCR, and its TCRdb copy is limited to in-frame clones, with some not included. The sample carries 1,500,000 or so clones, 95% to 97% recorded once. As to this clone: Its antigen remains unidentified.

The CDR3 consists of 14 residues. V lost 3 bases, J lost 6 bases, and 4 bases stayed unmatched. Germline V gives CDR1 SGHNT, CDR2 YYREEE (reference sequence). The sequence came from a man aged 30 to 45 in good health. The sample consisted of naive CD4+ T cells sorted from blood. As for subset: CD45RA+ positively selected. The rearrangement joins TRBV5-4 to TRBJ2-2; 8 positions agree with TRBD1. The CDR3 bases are TGTGCCAGCAGCTCGGACAGGGCGGCCGGGGAGCTGTTTTTT. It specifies CASSSDRAAGELFF.